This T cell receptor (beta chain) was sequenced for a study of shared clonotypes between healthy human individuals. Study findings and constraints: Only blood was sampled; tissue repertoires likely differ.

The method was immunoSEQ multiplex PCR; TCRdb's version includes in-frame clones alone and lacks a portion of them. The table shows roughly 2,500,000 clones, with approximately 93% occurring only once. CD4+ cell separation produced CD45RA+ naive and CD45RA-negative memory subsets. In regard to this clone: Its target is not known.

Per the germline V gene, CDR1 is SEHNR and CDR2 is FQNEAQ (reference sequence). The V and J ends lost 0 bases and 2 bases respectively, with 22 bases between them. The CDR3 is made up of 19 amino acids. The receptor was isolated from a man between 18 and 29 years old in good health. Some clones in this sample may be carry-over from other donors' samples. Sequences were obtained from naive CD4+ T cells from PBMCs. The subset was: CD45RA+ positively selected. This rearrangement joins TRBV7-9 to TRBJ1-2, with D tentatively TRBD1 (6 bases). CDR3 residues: CASSLARPGQGTMNYGYTF. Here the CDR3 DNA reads TGTGCCAGCAGCTTAGCCCGGCCCGGGCAGGGGACAATGAACTATGGCTACACCTTC.